This T cell receptor beta chain appears in the sequencing data of a study of blood T cell repertoires in COVID-19. Using immunoSEQ multiplex PCR, the repertoire was profiled, and TCRdb retains in-frame clones only, with some absent. The data contain around 94,000 clones, around nine tenths of them singletons. Trimming stripped 4 bases from V and 4 bases from J, with 28 bases between. Germline V lookup: CDR1 LGHDT, CDR2 YNNKEL (reference sequence). CDR3 length: 19 residues. This clone has only a few counts. The sequence came from a man between 45 and 60 years old with active COVID-19. The material sequenced was peripheral blood. The genes are TRBV3-1 (or the pseudogene TRBV3-2) and TRBJ1-2, with a weak D call TRBD1 (5 bases). The CDR3: CASSRSGGDLGRLGYGYTF. The CDR3 DNA sequence: TGTGCCAGCAGCCGCTCTGGGGGGGACCTCGGAAGGTTAGGCTATGGCTACACCTTC.